Shown below are 4 T cell receptor beta chains from a single sample sequenced in a study of T cell repertoires in cytomegalovirus infection. TCRdb analysed the reads with MiXCR anew, one entry per CDR3 protein. The repertoire consists of some 700,000 distinct CDR3 sequences, with around a third occurring once and the leading ten covering 18%. Which antigens these TCRs recognize remains unknown. The sample consisted of cultured PBMCs, taken from culture after CMV antigen stimulation. All receptors derive from a human donor in good health (CMV status not recorded). Some clones in this sample may be carry-over from other donors' samples.

This clonotype showed up just a few times. This rearrangement joins TRBV6-5 to TRBJ2-5; D gene uncertain. With 0 bases removed from V and 0 bases from J, the gap between germline ends came to 14 bases. Germline CDR1 MNHEY, CDR2 SVGAGI. The CDR3 totals 17 residues. The CDR3 bases are TGTGCCAGCAGTTACTCCCAGATAGGTGGTTACCAAGAGACCCAGTACTTC. Translated, it gives CASSYSQIGGYQETQYF.

The genes are TRBV12-3 or TRBV12-4 and TRBJ2-3, with D hard to call. The V gene lost 0 bases and the J gene lost 3 bases, with 10 bases spanning the gap. The CDR3 loop spans 15 amino acids. The CDR3 coding sequence is TGTGCCAGCAGTTTAGCGCTCGGCCATACAGATACGCAGTATTTT. Residues: CASSLALGHTDTQYF.

This clonotype was observed once. V usage is TRBV20-1 and J usage is TRBJ2-2; 8 bases agree with TRBD2. Trimming at V came to 2 bases and at J to 8 bases, leaving 4 bases not matched to a gene. The CDR3 totals 13 residues. Germline assignment: CDR1 DFQATT and CDR2 SNEGSKA (reference sequence). CDR3 amino acids: CSARQRETGELFF. The CDR3 region has the DNA TGCAGTGCTAGACAGCGGGAGACAGGGGAGCTGTTTTTT.

This clonotype was seen a handful of times. This chain connects TRBV12-3 or TRBV12-4 to TRBJ2-3; perhaps TRBD2 as D (6 bases). The V end was cut by 2 bases, the J end by 4 bases, with 10 bases between. There are 14 residues in the CDR3. CDR3 sequence (DNA): TGTGCCAGCAGTTTAACCAGGGACTCAGATACGCAGTATTTT. It translates to CASSLTRDSDTQYF.